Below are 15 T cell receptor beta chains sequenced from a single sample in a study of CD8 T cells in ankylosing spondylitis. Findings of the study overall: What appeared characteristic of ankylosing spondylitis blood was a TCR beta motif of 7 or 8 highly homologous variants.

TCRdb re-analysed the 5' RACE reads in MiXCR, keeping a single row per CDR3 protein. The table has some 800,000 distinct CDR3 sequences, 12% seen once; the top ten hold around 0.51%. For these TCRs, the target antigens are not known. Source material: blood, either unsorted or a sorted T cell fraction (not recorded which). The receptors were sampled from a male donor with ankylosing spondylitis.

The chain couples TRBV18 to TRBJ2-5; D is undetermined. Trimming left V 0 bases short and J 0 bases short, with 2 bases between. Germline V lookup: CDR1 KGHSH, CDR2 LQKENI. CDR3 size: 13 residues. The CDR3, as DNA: TGTGCCAGCTCACCACCCAACCAAGAGACCCAGTACTTC. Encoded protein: CASSPPNQETQYF.

For the CDR3, the DNA is TGCGCCAGCAGCCAAGGTCTTACGGGGATAGATACGCAGTATTTT. Translating gives CASSQGLTGIDTQYF. The rearrangement links TRBV4-3 to TRBJ2-3; a possible D gene is TRBD2 (5 bases). This CDR3 comprises 15 residues. V lost 1 base to trimming and J lost 5 bases, with 13 bases between them. Germline V lookup: CDR1 LGHNA, CDR2 YSLEER.

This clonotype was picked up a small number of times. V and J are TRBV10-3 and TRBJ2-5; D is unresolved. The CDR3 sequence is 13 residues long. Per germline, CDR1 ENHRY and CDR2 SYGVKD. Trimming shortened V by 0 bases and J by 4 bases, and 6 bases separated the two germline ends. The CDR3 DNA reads TGTGCCATCAGTGAGTCCCGGGTAGAGACCCAGTACTTC. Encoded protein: CAISESRVETQYF.

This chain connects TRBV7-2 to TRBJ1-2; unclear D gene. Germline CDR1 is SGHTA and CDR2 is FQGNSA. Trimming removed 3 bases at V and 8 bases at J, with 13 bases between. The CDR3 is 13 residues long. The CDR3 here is CASSFGLLGGYTF. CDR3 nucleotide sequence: TGTGCCAGCAGCTTTGGGTTACTAGGAGGCTACACCTTC. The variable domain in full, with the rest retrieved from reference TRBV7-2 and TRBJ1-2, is GAGVSQSPSNKVTEKGKDVELRCDPISGHTALYWYRQSLGQGLEFLIYFQGNSAPDKSGLPSDRFSAERTGGSVSTLTIQRTQQEDSAVYLCASSFGLLGGYTFGSGTRLTVV.

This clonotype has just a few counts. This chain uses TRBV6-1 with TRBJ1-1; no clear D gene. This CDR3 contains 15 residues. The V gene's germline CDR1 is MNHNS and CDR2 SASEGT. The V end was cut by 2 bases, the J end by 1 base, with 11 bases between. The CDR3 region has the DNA TGTGCCAGCAGTGAATTTGGCATGGCGAACACTGAAGCTTTCTTT. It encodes CASSEFGMANTEAFF.

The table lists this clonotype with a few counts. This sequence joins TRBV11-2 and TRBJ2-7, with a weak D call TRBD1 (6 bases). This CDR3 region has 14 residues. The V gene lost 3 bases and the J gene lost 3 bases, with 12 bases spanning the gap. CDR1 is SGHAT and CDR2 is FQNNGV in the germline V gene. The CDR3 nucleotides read TGTGCCAGCAGCTTCCGGACAGTCGGCTACGAGCAGTACTTC. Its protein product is CASSFRTVGYEQYF.

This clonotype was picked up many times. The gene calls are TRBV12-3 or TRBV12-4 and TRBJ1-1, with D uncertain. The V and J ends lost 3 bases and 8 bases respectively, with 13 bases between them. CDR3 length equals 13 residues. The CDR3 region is CASSLKEGLEAFF. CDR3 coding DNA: TGTGCCAGCAGTTTGAAGGAGGGCCTCGAAGCTTTCTTT.

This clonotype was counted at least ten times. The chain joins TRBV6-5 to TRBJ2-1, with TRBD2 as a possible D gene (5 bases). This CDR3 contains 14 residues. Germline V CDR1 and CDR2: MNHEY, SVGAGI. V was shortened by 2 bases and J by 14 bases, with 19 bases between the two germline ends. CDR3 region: CASSYGRGLQQEFF. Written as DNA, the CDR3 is TGTGCCAGCAGTTACGGACGGGGATTACAACAAGAGTTCTTC.

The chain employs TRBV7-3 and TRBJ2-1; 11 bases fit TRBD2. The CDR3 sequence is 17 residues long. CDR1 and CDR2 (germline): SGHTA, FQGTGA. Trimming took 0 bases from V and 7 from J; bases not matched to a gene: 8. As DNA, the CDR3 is TGTGCCAGCAGCTTAACGATAGCGGGGGGGCCTAGAAATGAGCAGTTCTTC. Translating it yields CASSLTIAGGPRNEQFF.

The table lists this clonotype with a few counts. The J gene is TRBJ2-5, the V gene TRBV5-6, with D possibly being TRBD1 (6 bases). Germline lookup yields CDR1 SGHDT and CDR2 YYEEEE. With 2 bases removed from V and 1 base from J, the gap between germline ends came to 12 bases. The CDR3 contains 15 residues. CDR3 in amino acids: CASSFSVGAQETQYF. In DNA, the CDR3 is TGTGCCAGCAGCTTTTCCGTGGGGGCCCAAGAGACCCAGTACTTC.

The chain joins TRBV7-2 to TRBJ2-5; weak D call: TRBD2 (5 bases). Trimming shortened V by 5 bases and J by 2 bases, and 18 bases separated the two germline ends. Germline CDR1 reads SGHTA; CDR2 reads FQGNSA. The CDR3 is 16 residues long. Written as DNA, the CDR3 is TGTGCCAGCAGCCCGGGGTACATGGACGAACAAGAGACCCAGTACTTC. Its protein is CASSPGYMDEQETQYF. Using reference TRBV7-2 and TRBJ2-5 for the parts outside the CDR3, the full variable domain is GAGVSQSPSNKVTEKGKDVELRCDPISGHTALYWYRQSLGQGLEFLIYFQGNSAPDKSGLPSDRFSAERTGGSVSTLTIQRTQQEDSAVYLCASSPGYMDEQETQYFGPGTRLLVL.

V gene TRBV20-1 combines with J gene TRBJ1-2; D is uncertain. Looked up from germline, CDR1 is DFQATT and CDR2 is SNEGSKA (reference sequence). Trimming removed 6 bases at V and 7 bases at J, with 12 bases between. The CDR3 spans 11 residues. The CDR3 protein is CSAGSAGGYTF. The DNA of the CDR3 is TGCAGTGCGGGCAGCGCCGGTGGCTACACCTTC.

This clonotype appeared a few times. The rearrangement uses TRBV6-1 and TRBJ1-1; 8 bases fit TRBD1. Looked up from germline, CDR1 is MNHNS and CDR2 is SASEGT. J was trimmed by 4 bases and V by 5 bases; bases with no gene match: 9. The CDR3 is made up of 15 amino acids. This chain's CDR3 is CASSSPGQVITEAFF. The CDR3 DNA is TGTGCCAGCAGTAGCCCGGGACAGGTTATCACTGAAGCTTTCTTT.

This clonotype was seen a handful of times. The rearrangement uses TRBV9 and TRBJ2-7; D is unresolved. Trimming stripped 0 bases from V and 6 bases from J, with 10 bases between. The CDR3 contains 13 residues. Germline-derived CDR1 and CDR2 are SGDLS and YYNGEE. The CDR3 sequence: CASSVEYLSEQYF. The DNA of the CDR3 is TGTGCCAGCAGCGTAGAGTACCTCTCCGAGCAGTACTTC.

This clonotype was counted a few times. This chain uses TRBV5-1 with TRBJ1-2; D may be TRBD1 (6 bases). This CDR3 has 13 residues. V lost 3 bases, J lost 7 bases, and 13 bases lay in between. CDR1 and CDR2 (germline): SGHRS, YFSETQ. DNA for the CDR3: TGCGCCAGCAGCTCTGTTCAGGGGTTTGGCTACACCTTC. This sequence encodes CASSSVQGFGYTF.